This T cell receptor (beta chain) appears in the sequencing data of a study of blood T cell repertoires in COVID-19. Study-level information: Sites across the United States, Italy and Spain contributed samples from acute and convalescent COVID-19.

This CDR3 is built from 15 residues. V lost 1 base and J 7 bases, leaving 18 bases between the germline ends. From germline, CDR1 is SGHNT and CDR2 YYREEE (reference sequence). How the authors handled the data: Cell counts per sample came from amplifying reference gene primers. Generated by immunoSEQ multiplex PCR, the TCRdb table keeps only in-frame clones and is missing some. Clonal size and the V and J genes are those of that table, whereas D and trimming came from the DNA. The sample holds about 24,000 clones; about nine tenths are singletons and the top ten take less than 5.5%. The V and J genes are TRBV5-4 and TRBJ2-7; D is perhaps TRBD1 (7 bases). This TCR was sampled from a man in his fifties with active COVID-19. The specimen sequenced was peripheral blood. The CDR3 sequence is CASSLSGGQGWEQYF. CDR3 DNA sequence: TGTGCCAGCAGCTTGTCAGGGGGGCAGGGCTGGGAGCAGTACTTC.